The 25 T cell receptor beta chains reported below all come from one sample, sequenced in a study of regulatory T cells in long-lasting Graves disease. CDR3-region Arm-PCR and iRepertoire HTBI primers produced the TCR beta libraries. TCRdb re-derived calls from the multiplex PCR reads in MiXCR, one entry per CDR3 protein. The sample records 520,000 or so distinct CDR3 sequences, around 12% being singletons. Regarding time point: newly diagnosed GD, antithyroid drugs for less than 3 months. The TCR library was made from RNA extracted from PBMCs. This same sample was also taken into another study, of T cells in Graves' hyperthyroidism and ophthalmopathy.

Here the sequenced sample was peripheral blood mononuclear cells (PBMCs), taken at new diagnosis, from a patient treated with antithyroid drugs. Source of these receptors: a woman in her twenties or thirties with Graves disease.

The CDR3 nucleotides read TGTGCCTGCAACCGGGACAGGGGTGGAGATACGCAGTATTTT. Translating gives CACNRDRGGDTQYF. The chain links TRBV30 to TRBJ2-3; 10 positions match TRBD1. Germline CDR1 and CDR2: GTSNPN and SVGIG (reference sequence). V lost 6 bases to trimming and J lost 5 bases; unmatched junction nucleotides: 8. The CDR3 runs to 14 residues. Full variable domain (rest looked up from reference TRBV30 and TRBJ2-3): SQTIHQWPATLVQPVGSPLSLECTVEGTSNPNLYWYRQAAGRGLQLLFYSVGIGQISSEVPQNLSASRPQDRQFILSSKKLLLSDSGFYLCACNRDRGGDTQYFGPGTRLTVL.

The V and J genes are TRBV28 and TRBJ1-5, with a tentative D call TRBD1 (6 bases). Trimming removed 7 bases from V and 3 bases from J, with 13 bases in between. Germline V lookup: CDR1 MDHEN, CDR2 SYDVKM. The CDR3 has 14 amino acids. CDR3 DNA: TGTGCCAGCACCTTCGGGGGCCCCAATCAGCCCCAGCATTTT. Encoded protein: CASTFGGPNQPQHF. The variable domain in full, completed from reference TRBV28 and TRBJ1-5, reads DVKVTQSSRYLVKRTGEKVFLECVQDMDHENMFWYRQDPGLGLRLIYFSYDVKMKEKGDIPEGYSVSREKKERFSLILESASTNQTSMYLCASTFGGPNQPQHFGDGTRLSIL.

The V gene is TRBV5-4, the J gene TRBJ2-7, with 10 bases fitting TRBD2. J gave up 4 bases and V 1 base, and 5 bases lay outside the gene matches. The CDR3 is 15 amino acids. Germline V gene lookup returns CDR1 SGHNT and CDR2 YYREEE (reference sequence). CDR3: CASSLQLAGKYEQYF. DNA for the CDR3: TGTGCCAGCAGCTTGCAACTAGCGGGAAAATACGAGCAGTACTTC.

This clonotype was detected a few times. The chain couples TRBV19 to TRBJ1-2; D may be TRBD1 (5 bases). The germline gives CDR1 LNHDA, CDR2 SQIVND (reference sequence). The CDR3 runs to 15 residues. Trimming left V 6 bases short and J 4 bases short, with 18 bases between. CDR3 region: CASSRLNETAYGYTF. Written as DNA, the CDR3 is TGTGCCAGTAGCCGTCTAAATGAGACAGCCTATGGCTACACCTTC. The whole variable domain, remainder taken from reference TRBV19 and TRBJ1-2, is DGGITQSPKYLFRKEGQNVTLSCEQNLNHDAMYWYRQDPGQGLRLIYYSQIVNDFQKGDIAEGYSVSREKKESFPLTVTSAQKNPTAFYLCASSRLNETAYGYTFGSGTRLTVV.

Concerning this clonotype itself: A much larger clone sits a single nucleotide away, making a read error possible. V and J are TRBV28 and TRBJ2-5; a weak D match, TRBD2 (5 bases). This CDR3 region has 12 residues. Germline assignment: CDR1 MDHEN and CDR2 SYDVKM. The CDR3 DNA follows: TGTGCCAGCACCTCGGACGGGCCAGAGCGGTTCTTC. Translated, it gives CASTSDGPERFF.

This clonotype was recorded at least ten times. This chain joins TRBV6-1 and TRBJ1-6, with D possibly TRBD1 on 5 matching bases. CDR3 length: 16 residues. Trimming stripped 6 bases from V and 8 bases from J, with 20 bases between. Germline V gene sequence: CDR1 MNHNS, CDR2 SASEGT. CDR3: CASSLTFDSHYSPLHF. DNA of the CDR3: TGTGCCAGCAGCCTAACGTTCGACAGCCATTATTCACCCCTCCACTTT.

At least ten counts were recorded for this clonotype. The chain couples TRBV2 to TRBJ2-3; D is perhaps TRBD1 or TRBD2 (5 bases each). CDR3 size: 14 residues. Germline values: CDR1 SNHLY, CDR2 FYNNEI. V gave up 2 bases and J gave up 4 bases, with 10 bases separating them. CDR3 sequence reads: CASSERGPPDTQYF. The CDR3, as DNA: TGTGCCAGCAGTGAAAGGGGACCCCCAGATACGCAGTATTTT.

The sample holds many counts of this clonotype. CDR3 in DNA: TGTGCCAGTAGTATTCCCGGGAGTTACAGCTTGAACACTGAAGCTTTCTTT. It codes for CASSIPGSYSLNTEAFF. This chain joins TRBV19 and TRBJ1-1, with D unresolved. V shed 3 bases and J shed 0 bases, with 17 bases lying between them. CDR3 length: 17 residues. Germline CDR1 is LNHDA and CDR2 is SQIVND (reference sequence).

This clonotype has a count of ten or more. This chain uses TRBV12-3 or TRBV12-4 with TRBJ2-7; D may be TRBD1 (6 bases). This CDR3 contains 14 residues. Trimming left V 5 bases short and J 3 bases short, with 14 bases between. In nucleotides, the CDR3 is TGTGCCAGCAGTCCGTACCAGGGGTTCTACGAGCAGTACTTC. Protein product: CASSPYQGFYEQYF.

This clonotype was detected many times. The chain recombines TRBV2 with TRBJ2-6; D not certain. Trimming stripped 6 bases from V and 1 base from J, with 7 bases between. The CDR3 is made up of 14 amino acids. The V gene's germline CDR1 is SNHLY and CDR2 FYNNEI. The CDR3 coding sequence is TGTGCCAGCAGCGCTTCATCTGGGGCCAACGTCCTGACTTTC. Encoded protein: CASSASSGANVLTF.

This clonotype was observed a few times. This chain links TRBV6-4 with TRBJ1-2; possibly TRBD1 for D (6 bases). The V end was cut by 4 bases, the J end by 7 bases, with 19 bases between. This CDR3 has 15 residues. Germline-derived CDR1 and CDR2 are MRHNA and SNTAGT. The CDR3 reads CASSANPQGSSGYTF. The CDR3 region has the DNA TGTGCCAGCAGTGCAAACCCACAGGGATCGAGTGGCTACACCTTC.

CDR3 amino acids: CASSLSIATTYEQYV. The DNA for the CDR3 is TGTGCCAGCAGTTTATCGATTGCAACGACCTACGAGCAGTACGTC. The chain uses TRBV27 and TRBJ2-7; D call uncertain. The CDR3 spans 15 residues. V dropped 0 bases and J dropped 2 bases, with 11 bases sitting between them. Per germline, CDR1 MNHEY and CDR2 SMNVEV (reference sequence).

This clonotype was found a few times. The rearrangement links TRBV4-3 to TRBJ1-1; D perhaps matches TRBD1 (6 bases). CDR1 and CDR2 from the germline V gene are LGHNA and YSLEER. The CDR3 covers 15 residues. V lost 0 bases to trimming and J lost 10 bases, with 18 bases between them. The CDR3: CASSQDRDLLGGAFF. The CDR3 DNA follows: TGCGCCAGCAGCCAAGATAGGGACTTACTAGGGGGAGCTTTCTTT.

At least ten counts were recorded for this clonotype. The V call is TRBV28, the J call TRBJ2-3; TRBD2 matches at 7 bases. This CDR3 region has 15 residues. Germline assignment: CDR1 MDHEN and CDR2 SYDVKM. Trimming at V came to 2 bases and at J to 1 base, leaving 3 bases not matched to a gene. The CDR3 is CASSLAGVGTDTQYF. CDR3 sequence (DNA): TGTGCCAGCAGTTTAGCGGGAGTAGGCACAGATACGCAGTATTTT.

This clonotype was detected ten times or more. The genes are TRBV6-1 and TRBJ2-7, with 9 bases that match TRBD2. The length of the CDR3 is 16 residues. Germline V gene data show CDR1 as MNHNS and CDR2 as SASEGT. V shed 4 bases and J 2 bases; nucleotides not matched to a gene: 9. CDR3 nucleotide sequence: TGTGCCAGCAGTGGAGGAGGGACTAGCCGAACCTACGAGCAGTACTTC. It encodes CASSGGGTSRTYEQYF.

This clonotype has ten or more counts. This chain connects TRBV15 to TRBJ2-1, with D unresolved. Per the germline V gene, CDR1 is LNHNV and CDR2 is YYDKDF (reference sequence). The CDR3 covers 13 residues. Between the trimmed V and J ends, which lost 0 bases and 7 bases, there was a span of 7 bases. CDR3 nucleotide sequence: TGTGCCACCAGCAGAGATAGACGGAATGAGCAGTTCTTC. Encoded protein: CATSRDRRNEQFF.

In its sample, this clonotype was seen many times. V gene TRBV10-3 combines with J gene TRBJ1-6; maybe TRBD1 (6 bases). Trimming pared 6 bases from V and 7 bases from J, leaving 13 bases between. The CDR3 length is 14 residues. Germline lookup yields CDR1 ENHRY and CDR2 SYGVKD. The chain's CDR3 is CAIRDDRFNSPLHF. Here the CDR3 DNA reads TGTGCCATCAGGGACGACAGGTTCAATTCACCCCTCCACTTT.

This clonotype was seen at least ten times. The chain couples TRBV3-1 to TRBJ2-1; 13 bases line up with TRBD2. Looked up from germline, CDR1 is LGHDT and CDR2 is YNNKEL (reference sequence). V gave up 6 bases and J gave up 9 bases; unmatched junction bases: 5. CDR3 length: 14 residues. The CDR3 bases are TGTGCCAGCAGAGGACTAGCGGGAGAAGTTGAGCAGTTCTTC. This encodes CASRGLAGEVEQFF.

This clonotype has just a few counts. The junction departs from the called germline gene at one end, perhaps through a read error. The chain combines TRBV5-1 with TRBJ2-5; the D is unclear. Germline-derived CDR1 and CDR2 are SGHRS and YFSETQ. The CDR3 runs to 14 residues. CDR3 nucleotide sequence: TGCGCCAGCAGCTTTGGCACCCAGCAAGAGATCCAGTACTTC. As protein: CASSFGTQQEIQYF.

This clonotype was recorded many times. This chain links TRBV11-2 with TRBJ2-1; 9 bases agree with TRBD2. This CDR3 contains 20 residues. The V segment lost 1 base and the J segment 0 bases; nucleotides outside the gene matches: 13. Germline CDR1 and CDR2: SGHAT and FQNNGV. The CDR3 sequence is CASSLGPLSGSPSSYNEQFF. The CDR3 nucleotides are TGTGCCAGCAGCTTAGGCCCGCTTAGCGGGAGCCCTAGCTCCTACAATGAGCAGTTCTTC.

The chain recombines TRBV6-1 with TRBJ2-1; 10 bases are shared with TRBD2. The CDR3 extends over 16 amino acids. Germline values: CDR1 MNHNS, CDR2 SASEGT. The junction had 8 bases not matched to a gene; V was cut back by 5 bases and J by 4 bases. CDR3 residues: CASSKLAGAGYNEQFF. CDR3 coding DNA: TGTGCCAGCAGTAAGCTAGCGGGAGCTGGGTACAATGAGCAGTTCTTC.

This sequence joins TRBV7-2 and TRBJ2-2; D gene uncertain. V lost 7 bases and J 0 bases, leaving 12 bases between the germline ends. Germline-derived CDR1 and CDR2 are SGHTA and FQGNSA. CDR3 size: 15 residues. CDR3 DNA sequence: TGTGCCAGCAAAACCGGGTCCTCGAACACCGGGGAGCTGTTTTTT. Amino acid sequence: CASKTGSSNTGELFF.

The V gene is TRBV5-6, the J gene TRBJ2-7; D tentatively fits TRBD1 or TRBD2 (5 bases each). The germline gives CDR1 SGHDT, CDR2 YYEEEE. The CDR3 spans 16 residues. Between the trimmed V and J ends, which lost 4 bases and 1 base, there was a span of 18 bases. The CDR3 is CASSPIPGTASYEQYF. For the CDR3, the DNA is TGTGCCAGCAGCCCCATCCCCGGGACGGCGTCCTACGAGCAGTACTTC.

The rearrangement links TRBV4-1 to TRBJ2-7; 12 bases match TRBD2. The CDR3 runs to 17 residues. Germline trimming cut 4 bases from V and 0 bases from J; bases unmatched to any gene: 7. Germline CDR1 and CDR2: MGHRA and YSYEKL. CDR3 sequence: CASSREGLAGLSYEQYF. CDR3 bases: TGCGCCAGCAGCCGAGAGGGACTAGCGGGCCTCTCCTACGAGCAGTACTTC.

In nucleotides, the CDR3 is TGTGCCAGCACCGTTGGGGGTGGCTCTGATCAGCCCCAGCATTTT. It yields the protein CASTVGGGSDQPQHF. The rearrangement uses TRBV28 and TRBJ1-5; TRBD1 is a possible D gene (5 bases). The length of the CDR3 is 15 residues. Trimming shortened V by 7 bases and J by 5 bases, and 18 bases separated the two germline ends. The germline CDR1 and CDR2 sequences are MDHEN and SYDVKM.